Shown below are 28 T cell receptor beta chains from a single sample sequenced in a study of blood T cell repertoires in COVID-19. Here immunoSEQ multiplex PCR was the method, and the copy in TCRdb shows in-frame clones only, minus some. The sample records around 280,000 clones, around 90% being singletons. The specimen sequenced was PBMCs or T cells enriched from blood (not recorded which). The receptors come from a woman between 18 and 29 years old with acute COVID-19.

The rearrangement uses TRBV15 and TRBJ2-2; D may be TRBD1 (5 bases). The germline CDR1 and CDR2 sequences are LNHNV and YYDKDF (reference sequence). The length of the CDR3 is 15 residues. The V gene lost 5 bases and the J gene lost 7 bases, with 17 bases spanning the gap. CDR3 amino acids: CATSRLASGNGELFF. The CDR3 DNA reads TGTGCCACCAGCCGACTCGCCTCAGGGAACGGGGAGCTGTTTTTT.

The chain uses TRBV14 and TRBJ1-2; D perhaps matches TRBD1 (5 bases). Trimming cost V 0 bases and J 3 bases, with 20 bases left between them. The CDR3 is made up of 18 amino acids. Germline V gene lookup returns CDR1 SGHDN and CDR2 FVKESK. CDR3 in DNA: TGTGCCAGCAGCCAAGAGGGGCCAGCGGCCGGGAGGGACTATGGCTACACCTTC. Protein: CASSQEGPAAGRDYGYTF.

J is TRBJ1-6 and V is TRBV6-5; TRBD1 agrees at 10 bases. The CDR3 runs to 16 residues. Per germline, CDR1 MNHEY and CDR2 SVGAGI. Trimming at V came to 4 bases and at J to 9 bases, leaving 9 bases not matched to a gene. The DNA for the CDR3 is TGTGCCAGCAGTTCAGGAGGGACAGGGGCGGGTTCACCCCTCCACTTT. Protein product: CASSSGGTGAGSPLHF.

In nucleotides, the CDR3 is TGTGCCAGCCATAGGCGGGAAGGGGATACGCAGTATTTT. Its translation: CASHRREGDTQYF. The J gene is TRBJ2-3, the V gene TRBV18, with D possibly matching TRBD2 (6 bases). Germline lookup yields CDR1 KGHSH and CDR2 LQKENI. This CDR3 has 13 amino acids. Trimming shortened V by 8 bases and J by 6 bases, and 15 bases separated the two germline ends.

V and J are TRBV5-5 and TRBJ2-7; possibly TRBD2 for D (5 bases). Between the trimmed V and J ends, which lost 2 bases and 3 bases, there was a span of 24 bases. CDR1 is SGHKS, CDR2 YYEKEE, per germline (reference sequence). The CDR3 extends over 18 amino acids. CDR3 bases: TGTGCCAGCAGCTTCAGATGGGGAACCACTTCGACTAACTACGAGCAGTACTTC. Its protein product is CASSFRWGTTSTNYEQYF.

The chain carries TRBV5-5 and TRBJ1-6; perhaps TRBD1 as D (5 bases). The CDR3 has 15 residues. Germline CDR1 SGHKS, CDR2 YYEKEE (reference sequence). V was trimmed by 4 bases and J by 7 bases, leaving 15 bases between them. The CDR3 spells CASSIRQFENSPLHF. CDR3 DNA: TGTGCCAGCAGCATACGACAGTTTGAGAATTCACCCCTCCACTTT.

This clone turned up a few times. The rearrangement uses TRBV21-1 and TRBJ2-7; the table names TRBD1, a call not compared with the DNA. TRBV21-1 constitutes a pseudogene. There are 14 residues in the CDR3. Here the CDR3 reads CASSTLVGLYEQYF. Here the CDR3 DNA reads TGTGCCAGCAGCACCTTAGTGGGGCTCTACGAGCAGTACTTC.

The J gene is TRBJ1-5, the V gene TRBV19; D remains unclear. V was shortened by 3 bases and J by 5 bases, with 5 bases between the two germline ends. This CDR3 spans 12 amino acids. Germline lookup yields CDR1 LNHDA and CDR2 SQIVND (reference sequence). CDR3 sequence: CASSISDQPQHF. The CDR3 DNA reads TGTGCCAGTAGTATCTCCGATCAGCCCCAGCATTTT.

The chain uses TRBV19 and TRBJ2-2; D gene ambiguous. Germline V gene data show CDR1 as LNHDA and CDR2 as SQIVND (reference sequence). This CDR3 has 13 amino acids. V was shortened by 7 bases and J by 1 base, with 7 bases between the two germline ends. The CDR3 loop reads CASTIQNTGELFF. The CDR3 region has the DNA TGTGCCAGTACCATACAGAACACCGGGGAGCTGTTTTTT.

The J gene is TRBJ2-7, the V gene TRBV29-1, with D perhaps TRBD1 (6 bases). Trimming removed 6 bases at V and 4 bases at J, with 13 bases between. CDR1 is SQVTM and CDR2 is ANQGSEA in the germline V gene. The CDR3 spans 12 residues. The CDR3, as DNA: TGCAGCGTAACAGGGCCGCAGTACGAGCAGTACTTC. Protein sequence: CSVTGPQYEQYF.

CDR3 sequence (DNA): TGTGCCAGCAGCTTTTCAGGCCGTACCGGGGAGCTGTTTTTT. Amino acid sequence: CASSFSGRTGELFF. This rearrangement joins TRBV11-3 to TRBJ2-2; unclear D gene. The V end lost 3 bases, the J end lost 5 bases, and 10 bases lay between the germline ends. From germline, CDR1 is SGHNT and CDR2 YENEEA. The CDR3 spans 14 residues.

This clone was detected once. This chain joins TRBV18 and TRBJ2-7, with a tentative D call TRBD1 (5 bases). The V gene lost 3 bases and the J gene lost 5 bases, with 17 bases spanning the gap. This CDR3 is 15 amino acids long. The germline gives CDR1 KGHSH, CDR2 LQKENI. The CDR3 protein is CASSPGATVINEQYF. CDR3 bases: TGTGCCAGCTCACCTGGGGCAACGGTAATCAACGAGCAGTACTTC.

The V and J genes are TRBV19 and TRBJ2-7; TRBD1 agrees at 10 bases. From germline, CDR1 is LNHDA and CDR2 SQIVND (reference sequence). The CDR3 contains 15 residues. J lost 2 bases, V lost 5 bases, and 6 bases had no gene match. In DNA form, the CDR3 reads TGTGCCAGTAGTGCTACCGGGACAGGGGCCTACGAGCAGTACTTC. It yields the protein CASSATGTGAYEQYF.

The V call is TRBV6-5, the J call TRBJ1-1, with D possibly being TRBD1 (5 bases). Trimming took 8 bases from V and 1 from J, leaving 17 bases between them. CDR1 is MNHEY and CDR2 is SVGAGI in the germline V gene. This CDR3 has 15 residues. The CDR3 coding sequence is TGTGCCAGCGGACCCCGTACGCAGGGGAACACTGAAGCTTTCTTT. As protein: CASGPRTQGNTEAFF.

The chain joins TRBV27 to TRBJ2-4; 14 bases are a match to TRBD2. CDR1 is MNHEY, CDR2 SMNVEV, per germline (reference sequence). The CDR3 is made up of 17 amino acids. V lost 1 base to trimming and J lost 4 bases; unmatched junction nucleotides: 3. The CDR3 spells CASSLLGLAGGKNIQYF. The CDR3 DNA follows: TGTGCCAGCAGTTTATTAGGACTAGCGGGAGGAAAAAACATTCAGTACTTC.

This chain joins TRBV30 and TRBJ2-1, with 12 nucleotides matching TRBD2. The germline V gene encodes CDR1 GTSNPN and CDR2 SVGIG (reference sequence). The CDR3 has 15 amino acids. Trimming at V came to 2 bases and at J to 9 bases, leaving 8 bases not matched to a gene. CDR3 sequence: CAWSTASGRAFEQFF. The DNA for the CDR3 is TGTGCCTGGAGTACGGCTAGCGGGAGGGCCTTTGAGCAGTTCTTC.

J is TRBJ1-1 and V is TRBV2; 7 bases agree with TRBD1. The V segment lost 4 bases and the J segment 1 base; nucleotides outside the gene matches: 6. Per germline, CDR1 SNHLY and CDR2 FYNNEI. This CDR3 has 15 residues. The CDR3 region is CASSADRVGNTEAFF. The CDR3 nucleotides read TGTGCCAGCAGTGCCGACAGGGTAGGGAACACTGAAGCTTTCTTT.

The chain links TRBV29-1 to TRBJ2-5; tentatively, D is TRBD1 (6 bases). Germline CDR1 and CDR2: SQVTM and ANQGSEA. The CDR3 extends over 12 amino acids. V lost 7 bases and J 2 bases, leaving 11 bases between the germline ends. CDR3 in DNA: TGCAGCGCATGGACAGCACAAGAGACCCAGTACTTC. It specifies CSAWTAQETQYF. Drawing the rest from reference TRBV29-1 and TRBJ2-5, the complete variable domain is SAVISQKPSRDICQRGTSLTIQCQVDSQVTMMFWYRQQPGQSLTLIATANQGSEATYESGFVIDKFPISRPNLTFSTLTVSNMSPEDSSIYLCSAWTAQETQYFGPGTRLLVL.

The V and J genes are TRBV12-3 or TRBV12-4 and TRBJ1-1; D remains unclear. V was cut by 6 bases and J by 1 base, with 9 bases left in between. The CDR3 contains 13 residues. CDR3 sequence reads: CASSGRGNTEAFF. DNA of the CDR3: TGTGCCAGCAGCGGTCGGGGGAACACTGAAGCTTTCTTT.

The rearrangement uses TRBV25-1 and TRBJ1-3; no clear D. Deletions cut 7 bases from V and 4 bases from J, with 20 bases between. This CDR3 is 16 amino acids long. CDR1 MGHDK and CDR2 SYGVNS come from the germline V gene. The CDR3: CASTLSGGRLGNTIYF. The CDR3 DNA is TGTGCCAGCACCCTAAGTGGAGGGCGGCTCGGAAACACCATATATTTT.

This rearrangement joins TRBV10-3 to TRBJ2-7, with a tentative D call TRBD2 (6 bases). Germline CDR1 reads ENHRY; CDR2 reads SYGVKD. The CDR3 is made up of 13 amino acids. Trimming stripped 7 bases from V and 0 bases from J, with 10 bases between. The CDR3 sequence: CAIMWDSSYEQYF. CDR3 bases: TGTGCCATCATGTGGGACTCCTCCTACGAGCAGTACTTC.

The rearrangement uses TRBV15 and TRBJ1-5; 9 bases fit TRBD1. Germline V lookup: CDR1 LNHNV, CDR2 YYDKDF (reference sequence). This CDR3 has 16 residues. V dropped 1 base and J dropped 7; count of bases not matched to a gene: 8. The CDR3 nucleotides are TGTGCCACCAGCAGAGGGGACAGGGCTAAGGGACAGCCCCAGCATTTT. Its translation: CATSRGDRAKGQPQHF.

This clone was counted between two and nine times. J is TRBJ2-1 and V is TRBV5-6; TRBD1 might be the D (6 bases). There are 16 residues in the CDR3. The V and J ends lost 0 bases and 2 bases respectively, with 12 bases between them. CDR1 and CDR2 (germline): SGHDT, YYEEEE. The CDR3 spells CASSLDSGATYNEQFF. DNA of the CDR3: TGTGCCAGCAGCTTGGATTCAGGGGCCACCTACAATGAGCAGTTCTTC.

There are a few counts of this clone. The chain combines TRBV12-3 or TRBV12-4 with TRBJ2-1; 8 bases align to TRBD1. V shed 7 bases and J 6 bases; nucleotides not matched to a gene: 5. The CDR3 runs to 13 residues. The CDR3 DNA follows: TGTGCCAGCATCGTGACAGGGGTCAATGAGCAGTTCTTC. The encoded protein is CASIVTGVNEQFF.

This CDR3 reads CASSLGAAGNYEQYF. Written as DNA, the CDR3 is TGCGCCAGCAGCTTAGGAGCAGCGGGAAATTACGAGCAGTACTTC. The chain uses TRBV5-1 and TRBJ2-7; 7 nucleotides match TRBD2. J lost 4 bases, V lost 2 bases, and 9 bases had no gene match. The CDR3 extends over 15 amino acids. The germline CDR1 and CDR2 sequences are SGHRS and YFSETQ.

The V and J genes are TRBV28 and TRBJ1-5; the D is unclear. The CDR3 runs 13 residues. Trimming cost V 8 bases and J 0 bases, with 8 bases left between them. From germline, CDR1 is MDHEN and CDR2 SYDVKM. The CDR3 nucleotides are TGTGCCAGCTCGACACTTAGCAATCAGCCCCAGCATTTT. It specifies CASSTLSNQPQHF. The full variable domain, its missing parts supplied by reference TRBV28 and TRBJ1-5, is DVKVTQSSRYLVKRTGEKVFLECVQDMDHENMFWYRQDPGLGLRLIYFSYDVKMKEKGDIPEGYSVSREKKERFSLILESASTNQTSMYLCASSTLSNQPQHFGDGTRLSIL.

V usage is TRBV27 and J usage is TRBJ1-2; TRBD1 agrees at 11 bases. This CDR3 comprises 16 residues. Germline CDR1 and CDR2: MNHEY and SMNVEV (reference sequence). Germline trimming cut 10 bases from V and 4 bases from J; bases unmatched to any gene: 14. The CDR3 nucleotides are TGTGCCACCAGGACAGGGGGCCTAAAAAAGGGCTATGGCTACACCTTC. The encoded protein is CATRTGGLKKGYGYTF.

This clone has only a few counts. Different DNA sequences within this sample yield the same CDR3. The chain is built from TRBV28 and TRBJ1-5, with no clear D. CDR3 length: 12 residues. With 3 bases removed from V and 3 bases from J, the gap between germline ends came to 3 bases. In germline, CDR1 is MDHEN, CDR2 SYDVKM. CDR3: CASSFLNQPQHF. The CDR3 DNA sequence: TGTGCCAGCAGTTTCCTCAATCAGCCCCAGCATTTT.